This entry features one T cell receptor beta chain sequence. The source of the sample is a study of blood T cell repertoires in COVID-19. Study details: Donors in the United States, Italy and Spain gave samples during acute or convalescent COVID-19.

Original processing methods: Reference gene primer amplification in the assay estimated nucleated cell counts. Repertoires were generated with immunoSEQ multiplex PCR, while TCRdb's copy carries only in-frame clones and drops some. The D gene and trimming were derived from the DNA, and the V and J assignments and clone size from that table. The sample lists 100,000 to 150,000 clones, approximately 90% occurring once. CDR3 length: 13 residues. Germline loops: CDR1 SNHLY, CDR2 FYNNEI. The V end was cut by 1 base, the J end by 3 bases, with 4 bases between. The sample comprised peripheral blood. This TCR came from a man aged 55 to 70 with COVID-19, enrolled during active disease. The J gene is TRBJ1-5, the V gene TRBV2, with D uncertain. CDR3 nucleotides: TGTGCCAGCAGTGAAGATCTCAATCAGCCCCAGCATTTT. This sequence encodes CASSEDLNQPQHF.